This TCR beta chain came from a study of T-cell memory formation after mild COVID-19. About the research overall: Each donor largely had its own TCR clusters. General study findings and limits: Balance between CD4 and CD8 was seen in clones contracting day 15 to 85, and a CD4+ lean was seen in later expanders.

From the 5' RACE reads, TCRdb called clonotypes with MiXCR, one entry per CDR3 protein. This sample has about 400,000 distinct CDR3 sequences, with 20% to 25% found just once. For this clonotype: Its antigen is not identified.

After removal of 5 bases from V and 6 bases from J, the junction contained 8 bases not matched to a gene. The CDR3 sequence is 16 residues long. Sequencing was done on a sample of PBMCs or a T cell subset sorted from them (not recorded which). This receptor was identified in an adult woman who had mild COVID-19 (a few samples of this study predate the infection). Cell type and time point are not known. The chain has TRBV12-3 or TRBV12-4 and TRBJ2-3, with 13 bases matching TRBD2. For the CDR3, the DNA is TGTGCCAGCAGTGCCGGACTAGCGGGGGTCGGGGATACGCAGTATTTT. It yields the protein CASSAGLAGVGDTQYF.